The 31 T cell receptor beta chains listed next were all sequenced from one sample in a study of blood T cell repertoires in COVID-19. Assay used: immunoSEQ multiplex PCR; TCRdb lists only in-frame clones, some missing. The repertoire holds about 150,000 clones, with around three quarters as singletons. The sample consisted of peripheral blood. All receptors derive from a man at least 80 years old with acute or convalescent COVID-19.

The CDR3 nucleotides are TGTGCCAGCAGCCGGGGACAGGAATACGAGCAGTACTTC. The encoded protein is CASSRGQEYEQYF. The gene calls are TRBV11-2 and TRBJ2-7; 8 nucleotides align to TRBD1. CDR1 and CDR2 from the germline V gene are SGHAT and FQNNGV. V shed 5 bases, J shed 4 bases, and the junction held 4 bases outside the gene matches. The CDR3 has 13 amino acids.

The rearrangement joins TRBV29-1 to TRBJ1-1; 8 bases agree with TRBD1. Germline V gene lookup returns CDR1 SQVTM and CDR2 ANQGSEA. After removal of 7 bases from V and 5 bases from J, the junction contained 6 bases not matched to a gene. The length of the CDR3 is 12 residues. Written as DNA, the CDR3 is TGCAGCGCTGGACAGGGTGGGACTGAAGCTTTCTTT. It codes for CSAGQGGTEAFF.

This chain links TRBV5-1 with TRBJ1-2; 8 bases align to TRBD1. Trimming removed 4 bases from V and 0 bases from J; junction bases left unmatched: 11. The CDR3 contains 17 residues. The germline gives CDR1 SGHRS, CDR2 YFSETQ. This CDR3 is CASSPTDRAPTNYGYTF. In DNA form, the CDR3 reads TGCGCCAGCAGCCCGACGGACAGGGCACCTACTAACTATGGCTACACCTTC.

This clone has only a few counts. The rearrangement uses TRBV7-5 and TRBJ2-7; TRBD1 was called by the table and not checked on the DNA. TRBV7-5 is a known pseudogene. This CDR3 has 15 residues. CDR3 sequence: CARSPQGGQNNEQYF. CDR3 in DNA: TGTGCCAGAAGCCCCCAAGGGGGACAGAACAACGAGCAGTACTTC.

The rearrangement joins TRBV6-5 to TRBJ1-4; D uncertain. Trimming removed 2 bases from V and 3 bases from J, with 10 bases in between. The germline gives CDR1 MNHEY, CDR2 SVGAGI. This CDR3 is built from 15 residues. The CDR3 sequence is CASSYGREANEKLFF. The CDR3 coding sequence is TGTGCCAGCAGTTACGGCAGAGAGGCTAATGAAAAACTGTTTTTT.

The chain employs TRBV9 and TRBJ2-2; possibly TRBD1 for D (6 bases). Per germline, CDR1 SGDLS and CDR2 YYNGEE. This CDR3 region has 16 residues. V lost 4 bases and J 5 bases, leaving 18 bases between the germline ends. CDR3 nucleotides: TGTGCCAGCAGCCCCTGGCAGGGGTCGAGGACCGGGGAGCTGTTTTTT. As protein: CASSPWQGSRTGELFF.

This clone came up once. The V and J genes are TRBV5-4 and TRBJ1-1; 7 bases map to TRBD1. CDR1 is SGHNT, CDR2 YYREEE, per germline (reference sequence). The junction had 6 bases not matched to a gene; V was cut back by 0 bases and J by 7 bases. The CDR3 runs 14 residues. CDR3 region: CASSLARGQGEAFF. DNA for the CDR3: TGTGCCAGCAGCTTGGCTAGGGGGCAGGGTGAAGCTTTCTTT.

The chain uses TRBV5-8 and TRBJ2-2; tentative D call: TRBD1 (6 bases). Trimming removed 4 bases from V and 4 bases from J, with 11 bases in between. The CDR3 is made up of 14 amino acids. Germline-derived CDR1 and CDR2 are SGHTS and YDEGEE. The CDR3 DNA follows: TGTGCCAGCAGCCTGACAGGACTCACCGGGGAGCTGTTTTTT. This codes for CASSLTGLTGELFF.

This chain links TRBV7-9 with TRBJ1-5; D remains unclear. Germline V gives CDR1 SEHNR, CDR2 FQNEAQ (reference sequence). CDR3 length equals 16 residues. V lost 0 bases and J 4 bases, leaving 13 bases between the germline ends. The CDR3 nucleotides read TGTGCCAGCAGCTTAGCGCTAGGTAAGGCGAATCAGCCCCAGCATTTT. This translates into CASSLALGKANQPQHF.

This clone was detected only once. The CDR3 bases are TGTGCCAGCAGCCAAAACCCAGCGGGCGGCACAGATACGCAGTATTTT. Translated, it gives CASSQNPAGGTDTQYF. V usage is TRBV7-2 and J usage is TRBJ2-3; tentatively, D is TRBD2 (6 bases). CDR1 and CDR2 from the germline V gene are SGHTA and FQGNSA. Trimming took 5 bases from V and 1 from J, leaving 16 bases between them. The CDR3 is made up of 16 amino acids.

The CDR3 sequence: CASSRDRGEKLFF. CDR3 bases: TGTGCCAGCAGCCGGGACAGGGGGGAAAAACTGTTTTTT. V and J are TRBV14 and TRBJ1-4; 11 bases are shared with TRBD1. The CDR3 is 13 residues long. Looked up from germline, CDR1 is SGHDN and CDR2 is FVKESK. V shed 4 bases, J shed 8 bases, and the junction held 0 bases outside the gene matches.

The chain couples TRBV9 to TRBJ2-7; 11 nucleotides line up with TRBD2. The ends lost 2 bases at V and 5 bases at J; junction bases unmatched: 6. The CDR3 is 15 amino acids. Looked up from germline, CDR1 is SGDLS and CDR2 is YYNGEE. The CDR3 DNA is TGTGCCAGCAGCGTTAGCGGGGGGGCTTTAGACGAGCAGTACTTC. The encoded protein is CASSVSGGALDEQYF.

This clone has just a few counts. The V call is TRBV4-2, the J call TRBJ2-2; TRBD2 matches 7 bases. In germline, CDR1 is LGHNA, CDR2 YNFKEQ. The CDR3 is 15 residues long. The trim removed 1 base at V and 1 base at J, leaving 0 bases unmatched. The CDR3 DNA is TGTGCCAGCAGCCAAGCGGGGGGGAACACCGGGGAGCTGTTTTTT. Translated: CASSQAGGNTGELFF.

This chain connects TRBV11-2 to TRBJ2-3, with D tentatively TRBD2 (7 bases). CDR1 and CDR2 (germline): SGHAT, FQNNGV. The CDR3 runs to 15 residues. V shed 5 bases and J shed 5 bases, with 17 bases lying between them. CDR3 sequence (DNA): TGTGCCAGCAGCCCCCGAGGGGGGAGGGAAGATACGCAGTATTTT. This gives the protein CASSPRGGREDTQYF.

The chain couples TRBV7-9 to TRBJ2-6; D unclear. V was clipped by 1 base and J by 4 bases, with 11 bases between them. Germline CDR1 is SEHNR and CDR2 is FQNEAQ (reference sequence). CDR3 length: 16 amino acids. The CDR3 loop reads CASSLGRGTGANVLTF. The CDR3 bases are TGTGCCAGCAGCTTAGGACGAGGTACCGGGGCCAACGTCCTGACTTTC.

The J gene is TRBJ1-5, the V gene TRBV7-2; D not certain. Germline V lookup: CDR1 SGHTA, CDR2 FQGNSA. Trimming pared 7 bases from V and 0 bases from J, leaving 10 bases between. CDR3 length: 14 amino acids. The CDR3 nucleotides read TGTGCCAGCATTACTCATTATAGCAATCAGCCCCAGCATTTT. This encodes CASITHYSNQPQHF. Variable domain in full (rest from reference TRBV7-2 and TRBJ1-5): GAGVSQSPSNKVTEKGKDVELRCDPISGHTALYWYRQSLGQGLEFLIYFQGNSAPDKSGLPSDRFSAERTGGSVSTLTIQRTQQEDSAVYLCASITHYSNQPQHFGDGTRLSIL.

This clone was counted only a few times. CDR3 coding DNA: TGTGCCAGTAGTCCGCGGACACCGGCCAATGAAAAACTGTTTTTT. It codes for CASSPRTPANEKLFF. The chain joins TRBV19 to TRBJ1-4; possibly TRBD1 for D (5 bases). The length of the CDR3 is 15 residues. Germline CDR1 is LNHDA and CDR2 is SQIVND (reference sequence). The V gene lost 5 bases and the J gene lost 5 bases, with 15 bases spanning the gap.

The rearrangement joins TRBV7-2 to TRBJ1-1; D gene ambiguous. Looked up from germline, CDR1 is SGHTA and CDR2 is FQGNSA. The CDR3 has 14 amino acids. The germline V and J ends were trimmed by 8 bases and 0 bases, with 13 bases remaining between them. In DNA form, the CDR3 reads TGTGCCAGCGCCATCGGCGGAATGAACACTGAAGCTTTCTTT. Its translation: CASAIGGMNTEAFF.

This rearrangement joins TRBV15 to TRBJ1-5; 8 positions match TRBD1. Germline CDR1 is LNHNV and CDR2 is YYDKDF (reference sequence). V trimming: 2 bases; J trimming: 4 bases; junction bases outside the gene matches: 4. The CDR3 contains 15 residues. CDR3 DNA sequence: TGTGCCACCAGCAGACCAGACAGGGGAAATCAGCCCCAGCATTTT. Translated: CATSRPDRGNQPQHF.

The genes are TRBV4-1 and TRBJ1-1; D remains unclear. Germline-derived CDR1 and CDR2 are MGHRA and YSYEKL. Trimming pared 1 base from V and 0 bases from J, leaving 9 bases between. CDR3 length: 15 amino acids. CDR3 bases: TGCGCCAGCAGCCAAGTCGTGCTAATGAACACTGAAGCTTTCTTT. It encodes CASSQVVLMNTEAFF.

The CDR3 DNA reads TGTGCCAGCAGCCTAATAGGAGGGTGGGAGCAGTACGTC. This gives the protein CASSLIGGWEQYV. This chain links TRBV28 with TRBJ2-7, with D perhaps TRBD2 (6 bases). The ends were cut back, 6 bases at V and 7 bases at J, with 16 bases in the middle. Germline V gene sequence: CDR1 MDHEN, CDR2 SYDVKM. The CDR3 runs 13 residues.

V is TRBV6-1 and J is TRBJ1-2; TRBD1 matches at 7 bases. The CDR3 extends over 21 amino acids. The trim removed 2 bases at V and 2 bases at J, leaving 23 bases unmatched. Germline V CDR1 and CDR2: MNHNS, SASEGT. The CDR3 reads CASSEFLTTWGQIGGNYGYTF. In DNA form, the CDR3 reads TGTGCCAGCAGTGAATTTTTGACAACCTGGGGACAAATAGGGGGCAACTATGGCTACACCTTC.

The gene calls are TRBV28 and TRBJ1-5; TRBD1 matches at 12 bases. V gave up 3 bases and J gave up 3 bases; unmatched junction bases: 3. The germline gives CDR1 MDHEN, CDR2 SYDVKM. The CDR3 length is 16 residues. CDR3 sequence (DNA): TGTGCCAGCAGTTTCGGGACAGGGGGCCTCAATCAGCCCCAGCATTTT. Translated: CASSFGTGGLNQPQHF.

The rearrangement links TRBV5-1 to TRBJ2-3; 8 positions match TRBD2. Losses at the gene ends were 4 bases for V and 2 bases for J; bases not matched to a gene: 6. The CDR3 length is 15 residues. The germline V gene encodes CDR1 SGHRS and CDR2 YFSETQ. For the CDR3, the DNA is TGCGCCAGCAGCATACCAGCGGGGGACACAGATACGCAGTATTTT. Translated, it gives CASSIPAGDTDTQYF. The whole variable domain, filled in from reference TRBV5-1 and TRBJ2-3, reads KAGVTQTPRYLIKTRGQQVTLSCSPISGHRSVSWYQQTPGQGLQFLFEYFSETQRNKGNFPGRFSGRQFSNSRSEMNVSTLELGDSALYLCASSIPAGDTDTQYFGPGTRLTVL.

This clone has a single count. V is TRBV7-6 and J is TRBJ2-5; 11 positions match TRBD2. CDR3 length equals 15 residues. The V segment lost 10 bases and the J segment 3 bases; nucleotides outside the gene matches: 10. The germline V gene encodes CDR1 SGHVS and CDR2 FNYEAQ. The CDR3 nucleotides read TGTGCCACCGCGGGGCTAGCGGGGGGCAAAGAGACCCAGTACTTC. As protein: CATAGLAGGKETQYF.

This clone was seen many times. The chain carries TRBV10-1 and TRBJ2-2; 7 positions agree with TRBD1. V dropped 6 bases and J dropped 6; count of bases not matched to a gene: 10. This CDR3 has 15 residues. Per the germline V gene, CDR1 is WNHNN and CDR2 is SYGVQD (reference sequence). The CDR3 bases are TGCGCCAGCAGCGCTCGGGACAGTCCCCCCGGGGAGCTGTTTTTT. Its protein is CASSARDSPPGELFF.

The V gene is TRBV9, the J gene TRBJ1-2; 7 nucleotides align to TRBD1. Germline V CDR1 and CDR2: SGDLS, YYNGEE. J lost 8 bases, V lost 0 bases, and 4 bases had no gene match. CDR3 length: 13 amino acids. CDR3 sequence (DNA): TGTGCCAGCAGCGTAGACCAGGGGGGCGGCTACACCTTC. Its translation is CASSVDQGGGYTF.

CDR3 in amino acids: CASSSPRAGGLYGYTF. As DNA, the CDR3 is TGTGCCAGCAGCTCCCCTAGGGCAGGGGGGCTCTATGGCTACACCTTC. This sequence joins TRBV7-2 and TRBJ1-2; 7 nucleotides match TRBD1. V lost 4 bases, J lost 4 bases, and 12 bases stayed unmatched. Germline V gives CDR1 SGHTA, CDR2 FQGNSA. This CDR3 has 16 amino acids.

In this sample, this clone turned up a few times. The chain couples TRBV11-3 to TRBJ1-2; 8 bases align to TRBD1. Looked up from germline, CDR1 is SGHNT and CDR2 is YENEEA. V lost 5 bases to trimming and J lost 8 bases; unmatched junction nucleotides: 10. CDR3 length equals 14 residues. The CDR3 spells CASSQNQGALGYTF. The CDR3 coding sequence is TGTGCCAGCAGCCAAAATCAGGGGGCGCTGGGCTACACCTTC.

The V call is TRBV6-1, the J call TRBJ1-6; tentatively, D is TRBD1 (6 bases). V gave up 1 base and J gave up 4 bases, with 11 bases separating them. The CDR3 sequence is 16 residues long. The germline V gene encodes CDR1 MNHNS and CDR2 SASEGT. DNA for the CDR3: TGTGCCAGCAGTGAAGGTGGGGGCCTGTATAATTCACCCCTCCACTTT. Translating it yields CASSEGGGLYNSPLHF.

This sequence joins TRBV12-3 or TRBV12-4 and TRBJ1-1; D call uncertain. V lost 6 bases and J lost 5, with 13 bases in between. There are 13 residues in the CDR3. The CDR3 protein is CASSQNIGTEAFF. Here the CDR3 DNA reads TGTGCCAGCAGCCAAAATATCGGGACTGAAGCTTTCTTT.